The rows below give T cell receptor beta chains drawn from one sample of a study of technical replicates of blood from several donors. Measured with immunoSEQ multiplex PCR; TCRdb has only the in-frame clones, and not every one. The table includes 77,000 or so clones, around nine tenths detected once. Input material: T cells isolated from PBMCs. The receptors were sampled from a human donor in good health. Each CDR3 is given with its conserved first and last residue. A D gene is named only where the DNA matches it firmly. Clone size is stated in some rows and not others, as once, few, many or a class when expanded.

>NA|TRBJ1-1|TRBV6-5|NA
CASIPTYRRPEAFF
TGTGCCAGCATTCCAACTTACAGGCGGCCTGAAGCTTTCTTT
>NA|TRBJ2-3|TRBV5-4|TRBD1
CASSSGQVTDTQYF
TGTGCCAGCAGCTCGGGACAGGTCACAGATACGCAGTATTTT
>NA|TRBJ1-5|TRBV6-6|NA
CASSYSSGASNQPQHF
TGTGCCAGCAGTTACTCATCAGGGGCCAGCAATCAGCCCCAGCATTTT
>once|TRBJ1-1|TRBV6-5|NA
CASSLVEEDTEAFF
TGTGCCAGCAGTTTGGTAGAAGAGGACACTGAAGCTTTCTTT
>once|TRBJ2-1|TRBV6-1|NA
CASSVTTPPGNEQFF
TGTGCCAGCAGTGTGACGACTCCCCCGGGCAATGAGCAGTTCTTC
>NA|TRBJ2-5|TRBV4-3|TRBD2
CASSQILAGGETQYF
TGCGCCAGCAGCCAAATACTAGCGGGAGGAGAGACCCAGTACTTC
>NA|TRBJ2-7|TRBV7-2|NA
CASSLRGFSYEQYF
TGTGCCAGCAGCTTAAGGGGATTCTCCTACGAGCAGTACTTC
>NA|TRBJ1-4|TRBV27|TRBD1
CASSSTGAELFF
TGTGCCAGCAGCAGTACAGGGGCGGAACTGTTTTTT
>NA|TRBJ1-1|TRBV5-1|NA
CASSLETLRSGGEGNTEAFF
TGCGCCAGCAGCTTGGAAACGCTAAGGTCGGGGGGCGAGGGGAACACTGAAGCTTTCTTT
>medium-sized|TRBJ2-1|TRBV29-1|NA
CSGGQGDGREFF
TGCAGCGGGGGACAGGGAGACGGGAGGGAGTTCTTC
>NA|TRBJ2-1|TRBV5-1|TRBD2
CASSPLTSGPYNEQFF
TGCGCCAGCAGCCCCCTGACTAGCGGGCCCTACAATGAGCAGTTCTTC
>NA|TRBJ1-1|TRBV28|TRBD1
CASSLNGQGVTEAFF
TGTGCCAGCAGTTTGAATGGACAGGGGGTTACTGAAGCTTTCTTT
>once|TRBJ2-1|TRBV4-3|NA
CASSPSTGYSGNEQFF
TGCGCCAGCAGCCCCTCCACCGGGTATAGCGGCAATGAGCAGTTCTTC
>NA|TRBJ2-7|TRBV15|NA
CATSSQTGSYEQYF
TGTGCCACCAGCAGCCAGACAGGATCCTACGAGCAGTACTTC
>NA|TRBJ2-1|TRBV29-1|NA
CSVEFSGNEQFF
TGCAGCGTTGAGTTCTCGGGTAATGAGCAGTTCTTC
>once|TRBJ2-1|TRBV27|NA
CASSSRSSYNEQFF
TGTGCCAGCAGTTCGCGTAGCTCCTACAATGAGCAGTTCTTC